These T cell receptor beta chains were read from a single sample in a study of somatic mutations in cytotoxic T cells in rheumatoid arthritis. Repertoires were generated with immunoSEQ multiplex PCR, while TCRdb's copy carries only in-frame clones and drops some. The sample holds some 30,000 clones, around 87% seen once. The specimen was CD8+ T cells sorted from blood. Source of these receptors: an adult with rheumatoid arthritis. Both conserved end residues are part of each CDR3. Each record gives: V gene, CDR3 protein.

>TRBV6-1
CASSENQPQHF
>TRBV7-9
CASSLGDREIEKLFF
>TRBV30
CAWSAPFSILGEKLFF
>TRBV5-1
CASSYDRVRETYNEQFF
>TRBV27
CASRTTGGLNTEAFF
>TRBV13
CASSLEGGRTGKAYEQYF
>TRBV7-3
CASSGYSGNEQFF
>TRBV11-2
CASSLYQAGGLQETQYF
>TRBV5-6
CASSLISEGYNEQFF
>TRBV4-3
CASSQGTGTEYQETQYF
>TRBV29-1
CSVEDIQTFNTEAFF
>TRBV19
CASSMELRYGYTF
>TRBV4-3
CASSPQTANTGELFF
>TRBV7-8
CASSSRLAGGPGVEYF
>TRBV6-5
CASSYGSDTQYF
>TRBV4-1
CASQNFIGQLNTEAFF
>TRBV2
CASTSRRGGAELFF
>TRBV7-2
CASSSERWGATGELFF
>TRBV4-1
CASSSTLELGNQPQHF
>TRBV6-1
CASSDWGGGNQPQHF
>TRBV28
CASIMWGDSYNEQFF
>TRBV29-1
CSVEGTGGEETQYF
>TRBV27
CASSLHDTFSYEQYF
>TRBV4-2
CASSQELLAGGPVGELFF
>TRBV11-2
CASSSLLDTQYF
>TRBV6-4
CASSSGPNNEQFF
>TRBV11-2
CASSFRALGEQYF
>TRBV19
CASSTPLAETPDTQYF
>TRBV5-1
CASSFSSGSYEQYF
>TRBV7-6
CASSLLGHSSTDTQYF
>TRBV27
CASRFKGRDPYSNQPQHF
>TRBV2
CASSEALAGLGTGELFF
>TRBV2
CASSEPGQEETQYF
>TRBV13
CASSLLNEQYF
>TRBV4-1
CASSQVDTGGLETQYF
>TRBV7-6
CASSSRTGLNEQYF
>TRBV9
CASSGGTGYYNSPLHF
>TRBV5-1
CASSFNAAYGYTF
>TRBV4-1
CASSHGQGAGELFF
>TRBV6-5
CASSYSSETDTQYF
>TRBV4-1
CASSQESPWGFNEQFF
>TRBV13
CASSLGPSGNNEQFF
>TRBV7-9
CASIPTSGRGNEQFF
>TRBV19
CASSIWEREEQYF
>TRBV9
CASSPGDFSEKLFF
>TRBV6-1
CASMDWPTYEQYF
>TRBV6-5
CASRHEGAVGNTIYF
>TRBV4-3
CASSPASGGRDTDTQYF
>TRBV6-1
CASSEWSGAVYSNQPQHF
>TRBV28
CASSLWGPSGNTIYF
>TRBV14
CASSRRLEGNFEQYF
>TRBV15
CATSRDWGSYEQYF
>TRBV2
CASSGEGSGSPGEQFF
>TRBV27
CASSPGTGVNQPQHF
>TRBV6-5
CASSPTGISNQPQHF
>TRBV9
CASSPGGEKLFF
>TRBV5-1
CASSSGDRGLEQYF
>TRBV19
CASSMVAASYNEQFF